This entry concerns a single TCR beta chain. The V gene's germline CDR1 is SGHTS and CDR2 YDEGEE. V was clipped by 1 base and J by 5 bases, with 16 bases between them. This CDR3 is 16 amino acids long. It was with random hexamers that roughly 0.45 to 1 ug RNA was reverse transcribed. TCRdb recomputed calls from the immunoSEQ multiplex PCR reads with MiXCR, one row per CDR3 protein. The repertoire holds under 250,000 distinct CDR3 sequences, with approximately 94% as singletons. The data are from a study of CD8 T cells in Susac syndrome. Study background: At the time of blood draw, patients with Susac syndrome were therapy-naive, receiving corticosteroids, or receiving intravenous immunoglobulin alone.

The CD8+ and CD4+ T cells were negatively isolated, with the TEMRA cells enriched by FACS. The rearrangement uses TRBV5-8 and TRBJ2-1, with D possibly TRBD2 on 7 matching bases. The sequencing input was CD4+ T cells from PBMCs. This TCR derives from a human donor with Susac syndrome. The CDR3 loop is CASSLTGGGLDNEQFF. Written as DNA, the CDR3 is TGTGCCAGCAGCTTGACGGGGGGCGGCCTTGACAATGAGCAGTTCTTC. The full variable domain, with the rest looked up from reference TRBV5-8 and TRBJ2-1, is EAGVTQSPTHLIKTRGQQATLRCSPISGHTSVYWYQQALGLGLQFLLWYDEGEERNRGNFPPRFSGRQFPNYSSELNVNALELEDSALYLCASSLTGGGLDNEQFFGPGTRLTVL.